One T cell receptor beta chain is described in this entry. Antigen unknown. With 60 Vbeta and 13 Jbeta primers, the PCR was carried out. The protocol was immunoSEQ multiplex PCR, while the TCRdb copy is restricted to in-frame clones and leaves out a portion. The sample holds fewer than 250,000 clones, roughly 83% seen once. This sample stems from a study of cytomegalovirus exposure and HLA in healthy donors. Study in general: Tens of millions of unique TCRs, all from HLA-typed donors, were included in an early release of the data.

V lost 5 bases and J lost 4; bases outside the gene matches: 9. Looked up from germline, CDR1 is LNHDA and CDR2 is SQIVND (reference sequence). The length of the CDR3 is 15 residues. Points from the study as a whole: When a later analysis was performed, an Asian-associated ancestry cluster reportedly had fewer N-insertions than the approximately 600-donor mean. Apparent HLA restriction characterized most CMV-associated TCR beta chains in a later analysis. Associated with HLA alleles at 0.05 false discovery rate in a later analysis were 16,951 TCR beta sequences.

Sequencing input: PBMCs. The chain carries TRBV19 and TRBJ1-2; TRBD1 matches at 8 bases. This receptor was taken from a boy younger than 10 in good health and CMV-seronegative. The CDR3 region is CASSDTGTGLYGYTF. The CDR3 DNA follows: TGTGCCAGTAGTGATACCGGGACAGGACTCTATGGCTACACCTTC.